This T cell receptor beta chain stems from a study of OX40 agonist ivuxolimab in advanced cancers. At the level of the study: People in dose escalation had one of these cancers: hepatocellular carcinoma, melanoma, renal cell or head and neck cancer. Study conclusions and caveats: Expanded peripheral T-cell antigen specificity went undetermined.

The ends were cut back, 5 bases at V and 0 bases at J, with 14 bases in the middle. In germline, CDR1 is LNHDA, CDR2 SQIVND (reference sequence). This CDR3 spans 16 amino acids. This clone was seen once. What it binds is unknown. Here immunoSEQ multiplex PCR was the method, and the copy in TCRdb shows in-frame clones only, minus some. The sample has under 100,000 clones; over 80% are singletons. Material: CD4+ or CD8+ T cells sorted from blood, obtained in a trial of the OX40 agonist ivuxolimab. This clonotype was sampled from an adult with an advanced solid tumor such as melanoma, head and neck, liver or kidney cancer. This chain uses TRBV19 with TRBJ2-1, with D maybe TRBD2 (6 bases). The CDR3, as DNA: TGTGCCAGTAGTTCCCCGACCGGGAGCTCCTACAATGAGCAGTTCTTC. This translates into CASSSPTGSSYNEQFF.